Below, 26 T cell receptor beta chains from the same sample are listed, as sequenced in a study of glioma-infiltrating T cells. Using RNA template, CDR3s of TCR alpha and beta were amplified with iRepertoire arm-PCR. TCRdb passed the multiplex PCR reads through MiXCR, listing each CDR3 protein once. The table records around 130,000 distinct CDR3 sequences, under 25% of them present only once. Source material: glioma tissue, nonneoplastic brain tissue, or PBMCs (not recorded which). The receptors derive from a human donor with low-grade glioma or glioblastoma, undergoing nonglioma brain surgery, or in good health (not recorded which).

This clonotype was counted many times. The gene calls are TRBV5-1 and TRBJ2-1, with 9 bases matching TRBD2. Germline lookup yields CDR1 SGHRS and CDR2 YFSETQ. CDR3 size: 15 residues. The V segment lost 2 bases and the J segment 4 bases; nucleotides outside the gene matches: 4. The CDR3 region has the DNA TGCGCCAGCAGCTTCACTAGCGGGCCTTACAATGAGCAGTTCTTC. It translates to CASSFTSGPYNEQFF.

The chain joins TRBV18 to TRBJ1-1; 7 bases align to TRBD1. Trimming cost V 3 bases and J 4 bases; bases outside gene matches: 11. The CDR3 is made up of 16 amino acids. The germline CDR1 and CDR2 sequences are KGHSH and LQKENI. The DNA of the CDR3 is TGTGCCAGCTCACCGCGATATCGACAGGGCAGCACTGAAGCTTTCTTT. Protein product: CASSPRYRQGSTEAFF.

In this sample, this clonotype turned up many times. The genes are TRBV27 and TRBJ1-1; weak D call: TRBD1 (6 bases). Germline CDR1 MNHEY, CDR2 SMNVEV (reference sequence). V gave up 8 bases and J gave up 2 bases, with 9 bases separating them. CDR3 size: 12 residues. The CDR3 DNA sequence: TGTGCCAGCCAAGGGGGTAACACTGAAGCTTTCTTT. It is translated as CASQGGNTEAFF.

V is TRBV24-1 and J is TRBJ2-5; D ambiguous. In germline, CDR1 is KGHDR, CDR2 SFDVKD. The ends were cut back, 4 bases at V and 3 bases at J, with 14 bases in the middle. The CDR3 contains 15 residues. CDR3 region: CATSEAGETKETQYF. DNA for the CDR3: TGTGCCACCAGTGAGGCAGGAGAAACAAAAGAGACCCAGTACTTC.

This clonotype has more than one count but fewer than ten. A read error is likely, as this CDR3 ends without the conserved phenylalanine or tryptophan. The DNA is omitted, as the CDR3 cannot be located on it reliably, and the CDR3 follows TCRdb's listing. V gene TRBV25-1 combines with J gene TRBJ2-7; the listed D gene, TRBD1, was not tested against the DNA. Germline lookup yields CDR1 MGHDK and CDR2 SYGVNS. The CDR3 is made up of 10 amino acids, end residues included. The CDR3 here is CASSEGQGPD.

Many counts were recorded for this clonotype. The V and J genes are TRBV28 and TRBJ2-5, with TRBD2 matching over 11 bases. V shed 4 bases, J shed 1 base, and the junction held 2 bases outside the gene matches. CDR3 length: 15 amino acids. The V gene's germline CDR1 is MDHEN and CDR2 SYDVKM. CDR3 region: CASSSLAGGQETQYF. The CDR3 bases are TGTGCCAGCAGTTCTCTAGCGGGGGGCCAAGAGACCCAGTACTTC.

V usage is TRBV6-4 and J usage is TRBJ2-7; D gene uncertain. Looked up from germline, CDR1 is MRHNA and CDR2 is SNTAGT. V dropped 2 bases and J dropped 6 bases, with 8 bases sitting between them. The CDR3 is made up of 12 amino acids. The CDR3 region has the DNA TGTGCCAGCAGTGACAGAGTGGTCGAGCAGTACGTC. Its protein is CASSDRVVEQYV.

V and J are TRBV7-3 and TRBJ2-5, with unresolved D. The CDR3 has 13 amino acids. V shed 0 bases and J shed 6 bases, with 8 bases lying between them. Germline lookup yields CDR1 SGHTA and CDR2 FQGTGA. This chain's CDR3 is CASSLTLTQTQYF. CDR3 nucleotide sequence: TGTGCCAGCAGCTTAACGCTAACCCAGACCCAGTACTTC.

J is TRBJ1-2 and V is TRBV28; the D gene is possibly TRBD1 (6 bases). The CDR3 totals 14 residues. V was pared by 6 bases and J by 1 base, with 12 bases between. Germline V gives CDR1 MDHEN, CDR2 SYDVKM. The chain's CDR3 is CASREGVFNYGYTF. The DNA for the CDR3 is TGTGCCAGCAGGGAGGGGGTTTTTAACTATGGCTACACCTTC.

There are many counts of this clonotype. This chain uses TRBV6-1 with TRBJ1-1; D unresolved. V lost 7 bases, J lost 1 base, and 10 bases lay in between. The germline CDR1 and CDR2 sequences are MNHNS and SASEGT. The CDR3 has 13 residues. CDR3 residues: CASTLRANTEAFF. CDR3 nucleotide sequence: TGTGCCAGCACTCTGCGGGCGAACACTGAAGCTTTCTTT.

The table lists this clonotype with many counts. The chain's CDR3 is CSAEGPIASTDTQYF. CDR3 sequence (DNA): TGCAGTGCTGAGGGCCCGATAGCGTCCACAGATACGCAGTATTTT. V is TRBV20-1 and J is TRBJ2-3; D possibly corresponds to TRBD2 (5 bases). Germline-derived CDR1 and CDR2 are DFQATT and SNEGSKA (reference sequence). The CDR3 runs 15 residues. Deletions cut 5 bases from V and 2 bases from J, with 17 bases between.

The chain has TRBV7-6 and TRBJ2-7; 7 bases fit TRBD2. The CDR3 is 14 amino acids. Germline V gene sequence: CDR1 SGHVS, CDR2 FNYEAQ. The ends lost 7 bases at V and 7 bases at J; junction bases unmatched: 13. CDR3 DNA: TGTGCCAGCACCCAAGGCGGCCGGGGAGGGGAGCAGTACGTC. It encodes CASTQGGRGGEQYV.

J is TRBJ1-1 and V is TRBV18; D gene uncertain. The germline V and J ends were trimmed by 3 bases and 1 base, with 9 bases remaining between them. CDR1 and CDR2 (germline): KGHSH, LQKENI. The CDR3 length is 14 residues. The CDR3: CASSPGRANTEAFF. The CDR3 nucleotides are TGTGCCAGCTCACCGGGCAGAGCGAACACTGAAGCTTTCTTT. The full variable domain, rest sourced from reference TRBV18 and TRBJ1-1, is NAGVMQNPRHLVRRRGQEARLRCSPMKGHSHVYWYRQLPEEGLKFMVYLQKENIIDESGMPKERFSAEFPKEGPSILRIQQVVRGDSAAYFCASSPGRANTEAFFGQGTRLTVV.

This clonotype was picked up a small number of times. CDR3 residues: CASSYLDRGETQYF. CDR3 nucleotides: TGTGCCAGCAGTTACTTGGACAGGGGAGAGACCCAGTACTTC. The chain employs TRBV6-6 and TRBJ2-5; 9 positions agree with TRBD1. The germline V gene encodes CDR1 MNHNY and CDR2 SVGAGI (reference sequence). The CDR3 totals 14 residues. V lost 1 base and J lost 4; bases outside the gene matches: 1.

This clonotype came up a few times. The chain joins TRBV6-2 or TRBV6-3 to TRBJ2-5; D is perhaps TRBD1 or TRBD2 (5 bases each). Trimming removed 2 bases from V and 5 bases from J, with 21 bases in between. CDR1 MNHEY and CDR2 SVGEGT come from the germline V gene. This CDR3 contains 17 residues. As DNA, the CDR3 is TGTGCCAGCAGTTACAATCCCGGGACCGACTACCGGGAGACCCAGTACTTC. Its translation: CASSYNPGTDYRETQYF.

V usage is TRBV20-1 and J usage is TRBJ1-4, with 11 nucleotides matching TRBD1. The J call could be wrong; TRBJ2-2 is a better fit for the DNA end. Germline V CDR1 and CDR2: DFQATT, SNEGSKA (reference sequence). The CDR3 has 18 amino acids. CDR3 protein: CSARDIGGTGGNTGELFF. In nucleotides, the CDR3 is TGCAGTGCTAGAGATATCGGGGGGACAGGGGGAAACACCGGGGAGCTGTTTTTT.

V gene TRBV6-6 combines with J gene TRBJ2-7; D not resolved. Germline V lookup: CDR1 MNHNY, CDR2 SVGAGI (reference sequence). The CDR3 is made up of 14 amino acids. V dropped 0 bases and J dropped 4 bases, with 10 bases sitting between them. The CDR3 protein is CASSYSPGIYEQYV. In DNA form, the CDR3 reads TGTGCCAGCAGTTACTCCCCGGGTATATACGAGCAGTACGTC.

J is TRBJ1-2 and V is TRBV12-3 or TRBV12-4, with 7 bases aligning to TRBD1. The CDR3 length is 13 residues. J lost 3 bases, V lost 5 bases, and 3 bases had no gene match. The CDR3 nucleotides read TGTGCCAGCAGTGACACAGGGGACTATGGCTACACCTTC. As protein: CASSDTGDYGYTF.

CDR3 in amino acids: CASGGNNQPQHF. CDR3 bases: TGTGCCAGCGGGGGGAACAATCAGCCCCAGCATTTT. The rearrangement joins TRBV10-3 to TRBJ1-5, with D tentatively TRBD1 (5 bases). With 10 bases removed from V and 3 bases from J, the gap between germline ends came to 10 bases. The CDR3 is 12 amino acids. Germline values: CDR1 ENHRY, CDR2 SYGVKD.

As concerns this clonotype: Just one base apart from a much larger clone, this may be a read error. The V call is TRBV20-1, the J call TRBJ2-1; TRBD2 agrees at 7 bases. Trimming removed 7 bases from V and 8 bases from J; junction bases left unmatched: 5. Germline loops: CDR1 DFQATT, CDR2 SNEGSKA (reference sequence). CDR3 size: 11 residues. The CDR3 reads CSGGLVDEQFF. DNA for the CDR3: TGCAGTGGAGGACTAGTTGATGAGCAGTTCTTC.

Ten or more counts support this clonotype. The chain has TRBV5-4 and TRBJ1-1, with a possible D match to TRBD1 (5 bases). The germline gives CDR1 SGHNT, CDR2 YYREEE (reference sequence). The V gene lost 4 bases and the J gene lost 5 bases, with 15 bases spanning the gap. CDR3 length equals 14 residues. The CDR3: CASSVGQGGTEAFF. For the CDR3, the DNA is TGTGCCAGCAGCGTGGGGCAGGGTGGGACTGAAGCTTTCTTT. The whole variable domain, remainder taken from reference TRBV5-4 and TRBJ1-1, is ETGVTQSPTHLIKTRGQQVTLRCSSQSGHNTVSWYQQALGQGPQFIFQYYREEENGRGNFPPRFSGLQFPNYSSELNVNALELDDSALYLCASSVGQGGTEAFFGQGTRLTVV.

This clonotype was picked up many times. V usage is TRBV20-1 and J usage is TRBJ2-3, with 7 bases aligning to TRBD1. The CDR3 is 12 amino acids. The germline gives CDR1 DFQATT, CDR2 SNEGSKA (reference sequence). The ends lost 3 bases at V and 4 bases at J; junction bases unmatched: 1. CDR3 residues: CSARTGSDTQYF. The DNA of the CDR3 is TGCAGTGCTAGGACAGGGTCAGATACGCAGTATTTT.

This clonotype was picked up many times. The rearrangement uses TRBV4-1 and TRBJ1-1, with no clear D. Germline V gene sequence: CDR1 MGHRA, CDR2 YSYEKL. Deletions cut 4 bases from V and 3 bases from J, with 21 bases between. This CDR3 is built from 17 residues. The CDR3 nucleotides are TGCGCCAGCAGCCCTCCCGAAGGAGTTTCGGGGTACACTGAAGCTTTCTTT. It specifies CASSPPEGVSGYTEAFF.

In this sample, this clonotype turned up many times. The chain joins TRBV20-1 to TRBJ1-5, with TRBD1 as a possible D gene (5 bases). Germline CDR1 reads DFQATT; CDR2 reads SNEGSKA (reference sequence). There are 13 residues in the CDR3. V shed 0 bases and J shed 6 bases, with 9 bases lying between them. Here the CDR3 reads CSARDTTVQPQHF. The DNA of the CDR3 is TGCAGTGCTAGAGACACGACAGTTCAGCCCCAGCATTTT.

There are a few counts of this clonotype. The chain employs TRBV20-1 and TRBJ1-1; D is unresolved. The V end was cut by 3 bases, the J end by 0 bases, with 14 bases between. CDR3 size: 15 residues. Germline assignment: CDR1 DFQATT and CDR2 SNEGSKA (reference sequence). CDR3 nucleotides: TGCAGTGCTAGGGCCCCAGGCTACATGAACACTGAAGCTTTCTTT. Its translation is CSARAPGYMNTEAFF.

This clonotype was seen at least ten times. This chain links TRBV28 with TRBJ2-5; 7 bases line up with TRBD1. CDR1 is MDHEN, CDR2 SYDVKM, per germline. The CDR3 totals 15 residues. V dropped 2 bases and J dropped 1; count of bases not matched to a gene: 4. The CDR3 region is CASSLPGQVQETQYF. The CDR3 DNA follows: TGTGCCAGCAGTTTACCCGGACAGGTCCAAGAGACCCAGTACTTC.